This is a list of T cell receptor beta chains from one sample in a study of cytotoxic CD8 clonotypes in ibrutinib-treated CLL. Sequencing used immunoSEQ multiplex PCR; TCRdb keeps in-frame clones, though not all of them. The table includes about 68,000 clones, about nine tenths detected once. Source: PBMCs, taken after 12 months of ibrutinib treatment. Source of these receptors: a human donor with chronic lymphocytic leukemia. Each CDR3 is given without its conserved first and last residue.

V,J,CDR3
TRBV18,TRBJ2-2,ASSPTAGQVTGELF
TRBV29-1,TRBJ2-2,SVEFRVNTGELF
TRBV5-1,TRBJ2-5,ASSSGTAQETQY
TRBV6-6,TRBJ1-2,ASSYSGRTDGYT
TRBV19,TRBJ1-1,ASAPGLSSTEAF
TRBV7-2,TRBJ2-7,ASSPTSGRSPYEQY
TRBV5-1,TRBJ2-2,ASSPSNTGELF
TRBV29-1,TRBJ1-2,SALLAGGSANYGYT
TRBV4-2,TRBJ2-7,ASSQQQGPGAGPYEQY
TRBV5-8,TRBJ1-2,ASSSQTGGISYGYT
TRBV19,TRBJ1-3,ASSDRRESGNTIY
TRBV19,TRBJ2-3,ASTGDPDTQY
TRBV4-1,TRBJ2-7,ASSQEETGTSDYEQY